The text below deals with one T cell receptor beta chain. The sample originates from a study of technical replicates of blood from a few donors. Profiling relied on immunoSEQ multiplex PCR, and the TCRdb table lists in-frame clones only, not all of them. The sample contains 91,000 or so clones, 95% of which appear only once. The CDR3 consists of 14 residues. Trimming stripped 3 bases from V and 5 bases from J, with 12 bases between. The germline V gene has CDR1 LNHDA and CDR2 SQIVND (reference sequence). The sequenced sample consisted of T cells isolated from PBMCs. This rearrangement joins TRBV19 to TRBJ2-3; a possible D gene is TRBD1 (5 bases). The clonotype originates from a human donor in good health. CDR3 nucleotides: TGTGCCAGTAGTATCCAGGGCCCCTTAGATACGCAGTATTTT. This encodes CASSIQGPLDTQYF.